The present T cell receptor (beta chain) was sequenced within a study of identifying expanded T cells in peripheral blood. Study observations and caveats: Over approximately two and four weeks, about 15 and 18 clones changed, versus around 1.3 between replicates. Across healthy donors, higher total template counts meant significantly greater approximately 2-week count variance.

Healthy donors had no documented immune events, such as infections, while sampled. CDR3 length: 14 amino acids. Germline values: CDR1 SGHNT, CDR2 YYREEE (reference sequence). Trimming took off 0 bases at V and 0 bases at J, with 4 bases between the two ends. TCRdb's table, derived via immunoSEQ multiplex PCR, lists solely in-frame clones and lacks some. The sample includes about 85,000 clones, 88% of them seen just once. On this clone itself: Antigen: not known.

This rearrangement joins TRBV5-4 to TRBJ1-5; D is undetermined. Sequencing input: blood. The source is a person between 18 and 75 years old in good health. The CDR3 coding sequence is TGTGCCAGCAGCTTGGGGGGTAGCAATCAGCCCCAGCATTTT. This gives the protein CASSLGGSNQPQHF.